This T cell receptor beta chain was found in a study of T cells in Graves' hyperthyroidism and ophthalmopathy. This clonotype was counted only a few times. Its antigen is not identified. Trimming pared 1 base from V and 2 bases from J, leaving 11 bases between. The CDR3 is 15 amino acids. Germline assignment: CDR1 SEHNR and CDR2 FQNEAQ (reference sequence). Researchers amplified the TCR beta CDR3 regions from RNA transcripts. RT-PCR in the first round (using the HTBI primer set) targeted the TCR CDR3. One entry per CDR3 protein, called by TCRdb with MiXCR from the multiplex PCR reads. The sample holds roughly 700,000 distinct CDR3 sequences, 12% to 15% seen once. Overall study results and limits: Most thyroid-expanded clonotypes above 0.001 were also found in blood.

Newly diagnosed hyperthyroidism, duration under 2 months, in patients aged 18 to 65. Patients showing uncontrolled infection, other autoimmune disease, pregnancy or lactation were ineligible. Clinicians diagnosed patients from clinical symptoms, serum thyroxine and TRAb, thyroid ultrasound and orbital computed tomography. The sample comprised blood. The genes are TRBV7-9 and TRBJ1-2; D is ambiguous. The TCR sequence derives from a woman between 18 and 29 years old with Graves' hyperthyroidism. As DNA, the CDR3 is TGTGCCAGCAGCTTAGGCGGCAGCCTAAACTATGGCTACACCTTC. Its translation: CASSLGGSLNYGYTF.